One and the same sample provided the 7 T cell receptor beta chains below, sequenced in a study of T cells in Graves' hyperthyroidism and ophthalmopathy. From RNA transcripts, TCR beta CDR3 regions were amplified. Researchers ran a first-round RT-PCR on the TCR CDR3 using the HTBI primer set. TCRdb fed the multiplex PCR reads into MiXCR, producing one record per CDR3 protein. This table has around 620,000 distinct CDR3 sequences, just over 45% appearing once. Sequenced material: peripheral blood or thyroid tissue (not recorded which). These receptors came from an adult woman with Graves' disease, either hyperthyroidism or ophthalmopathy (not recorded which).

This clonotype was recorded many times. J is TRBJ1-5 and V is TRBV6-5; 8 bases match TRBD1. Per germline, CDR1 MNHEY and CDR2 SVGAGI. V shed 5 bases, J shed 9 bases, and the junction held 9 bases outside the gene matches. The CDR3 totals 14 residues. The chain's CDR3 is CASSRPGGHSPQHF. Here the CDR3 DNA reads TGTGCCAGCAGTCGCCCAGGGGGCCACTCGCCCCAGCATTTT.

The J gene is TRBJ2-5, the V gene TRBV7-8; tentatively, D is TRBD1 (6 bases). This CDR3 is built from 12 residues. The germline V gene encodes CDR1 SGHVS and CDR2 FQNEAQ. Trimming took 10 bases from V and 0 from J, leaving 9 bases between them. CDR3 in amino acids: CATGQNQETQYF. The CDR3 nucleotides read TGTGCCACCGGACAGAACCAAGAGACCCAGTACTTC.

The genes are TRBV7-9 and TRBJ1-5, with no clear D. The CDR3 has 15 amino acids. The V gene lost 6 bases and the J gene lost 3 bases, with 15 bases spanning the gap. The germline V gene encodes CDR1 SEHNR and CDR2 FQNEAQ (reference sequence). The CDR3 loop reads CASSLREALNQPQHF. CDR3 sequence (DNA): TGTGCCAGCAGTTTGCGGGAAGCACTCAATCAGCCCCAGCATTTT. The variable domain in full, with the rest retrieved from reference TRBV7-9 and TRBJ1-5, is DTGVSQNPRHKITKRGQNVTFRCDPISEHNRLYWYRQTLGQGPEFLTYFQNEAQLEKSRLLSDRFSAERPKGSFSTLEIQRTEQGDSAMYLCASSLREALNQPQHFGDGTRLSIL.

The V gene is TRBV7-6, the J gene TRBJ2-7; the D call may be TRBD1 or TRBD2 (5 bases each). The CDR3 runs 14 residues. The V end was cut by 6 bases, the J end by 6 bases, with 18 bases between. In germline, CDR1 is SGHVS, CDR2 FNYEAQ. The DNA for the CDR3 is TGTGCCAGCAGTTCGGGGCAATTTCCGTCCGAGCAGTACTTC. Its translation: CASSSGQFPSEQYF.

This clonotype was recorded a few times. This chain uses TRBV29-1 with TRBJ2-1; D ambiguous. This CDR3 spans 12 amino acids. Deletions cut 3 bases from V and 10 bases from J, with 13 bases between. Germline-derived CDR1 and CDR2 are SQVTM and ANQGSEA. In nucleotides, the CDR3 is TGCAGCGTTGACGTCTCACTGGGGGAGCAGTTCTTC. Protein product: CSVDVSLGEQFF.

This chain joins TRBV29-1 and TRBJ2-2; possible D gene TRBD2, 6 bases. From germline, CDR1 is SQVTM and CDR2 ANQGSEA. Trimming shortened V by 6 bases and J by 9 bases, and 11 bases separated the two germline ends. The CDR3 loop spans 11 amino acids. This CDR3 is CSVGDSRELFF. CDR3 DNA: TGCAGCGTGGGGGACTCCCGGGAGCTGTTTTTT.

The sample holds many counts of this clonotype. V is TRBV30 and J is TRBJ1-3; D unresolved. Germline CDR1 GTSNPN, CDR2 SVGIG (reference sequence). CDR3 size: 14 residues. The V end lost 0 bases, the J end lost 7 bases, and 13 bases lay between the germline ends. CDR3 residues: CAWSVRGNRNTIYF. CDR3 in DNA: TGTGCCTGGAGTGTACGGGGAAATCGGAACACCATATATTTT.